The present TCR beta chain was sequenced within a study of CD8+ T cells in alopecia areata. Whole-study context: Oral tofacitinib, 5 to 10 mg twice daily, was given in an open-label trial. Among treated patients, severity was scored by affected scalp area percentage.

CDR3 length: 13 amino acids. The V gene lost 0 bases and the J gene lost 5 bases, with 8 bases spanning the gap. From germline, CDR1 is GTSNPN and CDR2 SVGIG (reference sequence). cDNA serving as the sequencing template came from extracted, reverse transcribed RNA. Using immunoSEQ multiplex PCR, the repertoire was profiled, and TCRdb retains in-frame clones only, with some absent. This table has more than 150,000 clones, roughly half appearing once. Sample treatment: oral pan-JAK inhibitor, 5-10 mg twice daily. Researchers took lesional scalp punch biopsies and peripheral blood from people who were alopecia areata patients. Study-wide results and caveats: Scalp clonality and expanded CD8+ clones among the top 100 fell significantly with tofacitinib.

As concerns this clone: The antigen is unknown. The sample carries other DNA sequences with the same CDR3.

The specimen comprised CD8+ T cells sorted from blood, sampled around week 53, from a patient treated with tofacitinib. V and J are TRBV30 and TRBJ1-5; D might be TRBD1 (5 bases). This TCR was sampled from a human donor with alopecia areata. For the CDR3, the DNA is TGTGCCTGGAGTGTCCAGGGAGATCAGCCCCAGCATTTT. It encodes CAWSVQGDQPQHF.